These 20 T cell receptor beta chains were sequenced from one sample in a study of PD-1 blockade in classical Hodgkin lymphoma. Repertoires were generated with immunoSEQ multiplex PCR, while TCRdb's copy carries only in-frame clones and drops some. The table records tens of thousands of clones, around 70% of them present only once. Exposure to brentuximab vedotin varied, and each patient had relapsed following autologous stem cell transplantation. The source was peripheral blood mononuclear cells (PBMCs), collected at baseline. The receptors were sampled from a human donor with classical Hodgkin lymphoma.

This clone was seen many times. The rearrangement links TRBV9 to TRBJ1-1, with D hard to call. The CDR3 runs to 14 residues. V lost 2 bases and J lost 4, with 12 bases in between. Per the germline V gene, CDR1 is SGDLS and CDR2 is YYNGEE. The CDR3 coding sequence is TGTGCCAGCAGCGTTTTGGGTACTGGCACTGAAGCTTTCTTT. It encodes CASSVLGTGTEAFF.

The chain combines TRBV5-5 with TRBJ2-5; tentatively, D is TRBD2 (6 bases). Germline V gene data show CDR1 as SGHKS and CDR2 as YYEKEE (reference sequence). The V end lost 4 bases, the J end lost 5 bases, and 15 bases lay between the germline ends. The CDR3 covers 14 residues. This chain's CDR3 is CASSVGTGRETQYF. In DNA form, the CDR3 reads TGTGCCAGCAGCGTCGGGACGGGGAGGGAGACCCAGTACTTC.

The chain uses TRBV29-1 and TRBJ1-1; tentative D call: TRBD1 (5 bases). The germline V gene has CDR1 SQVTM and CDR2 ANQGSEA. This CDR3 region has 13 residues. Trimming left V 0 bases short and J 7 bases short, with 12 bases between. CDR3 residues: CSVEEGGVVEAFF. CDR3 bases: TGCAGCGTTGAAGAGGGGGGGGTTGTTGAAGCTTTCTTT.

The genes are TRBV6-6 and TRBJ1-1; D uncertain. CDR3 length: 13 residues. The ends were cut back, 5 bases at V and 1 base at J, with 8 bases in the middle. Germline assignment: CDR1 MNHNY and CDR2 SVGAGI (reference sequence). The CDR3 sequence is CASSPPGNTEAFF. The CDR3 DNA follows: TGTGCCAGCAGTCCACCGGGGAACACTGAAGCTTTCTTT.

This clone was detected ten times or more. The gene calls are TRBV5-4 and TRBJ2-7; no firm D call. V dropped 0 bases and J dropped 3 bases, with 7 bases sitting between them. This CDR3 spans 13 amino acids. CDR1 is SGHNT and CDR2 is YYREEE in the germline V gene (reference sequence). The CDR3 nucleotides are TGTGCCAGCAGCTTGGGCAGCCTCTACGAGCAGTACTTC. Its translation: CASSLGSLYEQYF.

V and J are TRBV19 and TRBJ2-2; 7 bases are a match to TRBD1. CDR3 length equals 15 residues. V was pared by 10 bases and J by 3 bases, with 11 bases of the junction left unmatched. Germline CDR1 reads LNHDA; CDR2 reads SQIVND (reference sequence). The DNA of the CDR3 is TGTGCCACCTCTCGGACAGGTACGGACACCGGGGAGCTGTTTTTT. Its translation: CATSRTGTDTGELFF.

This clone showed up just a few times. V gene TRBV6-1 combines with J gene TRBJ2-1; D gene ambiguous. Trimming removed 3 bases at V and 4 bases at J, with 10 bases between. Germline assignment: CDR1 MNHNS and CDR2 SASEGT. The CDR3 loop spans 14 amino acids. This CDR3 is CASSDGPGYNEQFF. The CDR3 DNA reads TGTGCCAGCAGTGATGGCCCGGGTTACAATGAGCAGTTCTTC.

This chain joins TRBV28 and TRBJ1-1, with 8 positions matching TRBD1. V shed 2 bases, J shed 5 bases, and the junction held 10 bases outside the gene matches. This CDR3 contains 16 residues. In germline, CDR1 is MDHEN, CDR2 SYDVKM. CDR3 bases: TGTGCCAGCAGTTTAAACAGGGCCAGGGGGCTGACTGAAGCTTTCTTT. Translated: CASSLNRARGLTEAFF.

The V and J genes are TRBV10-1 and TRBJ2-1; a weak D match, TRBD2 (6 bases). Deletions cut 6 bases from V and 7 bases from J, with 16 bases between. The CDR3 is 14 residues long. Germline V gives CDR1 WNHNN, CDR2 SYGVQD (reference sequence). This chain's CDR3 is CASRGTLCGNEQFF. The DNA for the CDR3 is TGCGCCAGCAGGGGGACTTTGTGCGGGAATGAGCAGTTCTTC.

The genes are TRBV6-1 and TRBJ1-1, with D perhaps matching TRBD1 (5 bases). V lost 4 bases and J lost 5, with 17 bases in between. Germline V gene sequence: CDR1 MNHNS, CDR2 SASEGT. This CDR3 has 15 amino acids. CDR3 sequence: CASSVSLAGTTEAFF. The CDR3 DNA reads TGTGCCAGCAGTGTCAGTTTGGCAGGGACGACTGAAGCTTTCTTT.

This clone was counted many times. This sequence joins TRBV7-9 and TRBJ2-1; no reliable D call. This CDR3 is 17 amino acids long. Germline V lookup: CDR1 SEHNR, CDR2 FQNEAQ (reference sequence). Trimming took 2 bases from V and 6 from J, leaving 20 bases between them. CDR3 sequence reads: CASSLQDGPVTSNEQFF. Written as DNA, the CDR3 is TGTGCCAGCAGCTTACAAGACGGACCAGTCACCTCCAATGAGCAGTTCTTC. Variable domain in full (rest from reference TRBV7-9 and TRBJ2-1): DTGVSQNPRHKITKRGQNVTFRCDPISEHNRLYWYRQTLGQGPEFLTYFQNEAQLEKSRLLSDRFSAERPKGSFSTLEIQRTEQGDSAMYLCASSLQDGPVTSNEQFFGPGTRLTVL.

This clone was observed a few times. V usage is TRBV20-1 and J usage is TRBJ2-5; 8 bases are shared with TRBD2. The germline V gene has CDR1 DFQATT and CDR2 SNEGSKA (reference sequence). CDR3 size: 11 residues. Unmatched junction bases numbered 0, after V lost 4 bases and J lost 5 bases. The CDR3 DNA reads TGCAGTGCTACGGGGGGGGAGACCCAGTACTTC. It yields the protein CSATGGETQYF.

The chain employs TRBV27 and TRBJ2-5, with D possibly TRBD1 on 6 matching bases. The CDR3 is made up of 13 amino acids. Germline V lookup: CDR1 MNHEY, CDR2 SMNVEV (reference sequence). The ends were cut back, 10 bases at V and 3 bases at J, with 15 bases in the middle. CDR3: CAMYRDVEETQYF. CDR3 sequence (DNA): TGTGCCATGTACAGGGATGTGGAAGAGACCCAGTACTTC.

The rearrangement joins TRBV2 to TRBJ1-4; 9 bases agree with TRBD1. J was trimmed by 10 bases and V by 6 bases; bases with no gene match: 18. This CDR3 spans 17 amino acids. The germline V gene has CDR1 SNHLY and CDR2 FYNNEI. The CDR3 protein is CASRRSTGGGGMGKLFF. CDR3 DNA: TGTGCCAGCAGACGCTCCACAGGGGGCGGAGGTATGGGAAAACTGTTTTTT.

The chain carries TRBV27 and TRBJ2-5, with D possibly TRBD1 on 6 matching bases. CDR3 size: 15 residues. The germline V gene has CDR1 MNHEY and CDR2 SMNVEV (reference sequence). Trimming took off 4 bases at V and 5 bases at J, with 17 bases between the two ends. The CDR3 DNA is TGTGCCAGCAGTTCATCAGGGGAGACGTGGGAGACCCAGTACTTC. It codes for CASSSSGETWETQYF.

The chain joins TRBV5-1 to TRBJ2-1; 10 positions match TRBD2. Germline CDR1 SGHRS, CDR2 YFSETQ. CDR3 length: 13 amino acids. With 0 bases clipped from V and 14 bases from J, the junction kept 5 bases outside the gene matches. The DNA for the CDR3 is TGCGCCAGCAGCTTGGGTCTAGCGGGAGTGAAGTTCTTC. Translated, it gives CASSLGLAGVKFF.

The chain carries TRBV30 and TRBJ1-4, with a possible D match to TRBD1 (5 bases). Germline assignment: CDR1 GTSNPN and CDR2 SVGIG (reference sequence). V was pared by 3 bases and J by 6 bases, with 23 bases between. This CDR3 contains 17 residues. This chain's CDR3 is CAWRYPLGRGLYEKLFF. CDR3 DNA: TGTGCCTGGAGGTACCCTCTAGGTAGGGGACTCTATGAAAAACTGTTTTTT. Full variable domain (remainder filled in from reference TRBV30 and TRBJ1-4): SQTIHQWPATLVQPVGSPLSLECTVEGTSNPNLYWYRQAAGRGLQLLFYSVGIGQISSEVPQNLSASRPQDRQFILSSKKLLLSDSGFYLCAWRYPLGRGLYEKLFFGSGTQLSVL.

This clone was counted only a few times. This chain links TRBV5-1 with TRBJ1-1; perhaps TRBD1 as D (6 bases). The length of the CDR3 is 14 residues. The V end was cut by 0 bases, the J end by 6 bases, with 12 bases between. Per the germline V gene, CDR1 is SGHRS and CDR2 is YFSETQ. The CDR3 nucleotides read TGCGCCAGCAGCTTGGAACAGGGAAGTGCTGAAGCTTTCTTT. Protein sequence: CASSLEQGSAEAFF.

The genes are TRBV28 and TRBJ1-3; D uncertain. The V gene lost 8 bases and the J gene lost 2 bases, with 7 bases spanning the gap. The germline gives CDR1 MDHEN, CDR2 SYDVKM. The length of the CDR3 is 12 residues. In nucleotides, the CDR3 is TGTGCCAGCTTAGACCCTGGAAACACCATATATTTT. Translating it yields CASLDPGNTIYF.

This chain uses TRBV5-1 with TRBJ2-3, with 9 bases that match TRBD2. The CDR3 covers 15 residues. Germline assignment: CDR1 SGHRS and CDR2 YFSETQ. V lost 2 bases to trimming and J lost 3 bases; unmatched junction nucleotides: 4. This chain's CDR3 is CASSLPAGGTDTQYF. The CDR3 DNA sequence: TGCGCCAGCAGCTTACCAGCGGGAGGAACAGATACGCAGTATTTT.